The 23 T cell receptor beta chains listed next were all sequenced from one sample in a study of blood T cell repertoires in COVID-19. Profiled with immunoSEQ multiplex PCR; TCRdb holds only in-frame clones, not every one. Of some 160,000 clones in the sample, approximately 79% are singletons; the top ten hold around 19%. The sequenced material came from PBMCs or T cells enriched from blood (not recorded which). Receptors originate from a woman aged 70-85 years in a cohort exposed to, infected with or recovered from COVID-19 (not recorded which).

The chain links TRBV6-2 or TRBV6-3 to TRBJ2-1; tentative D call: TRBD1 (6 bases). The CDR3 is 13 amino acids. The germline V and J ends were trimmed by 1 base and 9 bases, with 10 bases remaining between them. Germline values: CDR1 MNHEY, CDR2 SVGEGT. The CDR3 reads CASSYFDRIEQFF. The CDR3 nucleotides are TGTGCCAGCAGTTACTTCGACAGGATTGAGCAGTTCTTC.

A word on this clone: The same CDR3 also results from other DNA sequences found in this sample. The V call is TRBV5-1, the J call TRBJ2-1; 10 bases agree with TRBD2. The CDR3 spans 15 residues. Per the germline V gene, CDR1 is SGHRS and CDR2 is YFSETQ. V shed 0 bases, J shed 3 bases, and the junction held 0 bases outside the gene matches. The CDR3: CASSLGLAGYNEQFF. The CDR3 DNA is TGCGCCAGCAGCTTGGGACTAGCGGGCTACAATGAGCAGTTCTTC. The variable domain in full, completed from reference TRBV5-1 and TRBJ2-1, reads KAGVTQTPRYLIKTRGQQVTLSCSPISGHRSVSWYQQTPGQGLQFLFEYFSETQRNKGNFPGRFSGRQFSNSRSEMNVSTLELGDSALYLCASSLGLAGYNEQFFGPGTRLTVL.

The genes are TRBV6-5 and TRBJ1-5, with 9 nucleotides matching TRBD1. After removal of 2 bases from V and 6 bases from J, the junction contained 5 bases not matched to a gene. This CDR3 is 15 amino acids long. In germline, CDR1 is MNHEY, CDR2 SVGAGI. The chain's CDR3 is CASSYDRGNGQPQHF. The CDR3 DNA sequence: TGTGCCAGCAGTTACGACAGGGGGAATGGTCAGCCCCAGCATTTT.

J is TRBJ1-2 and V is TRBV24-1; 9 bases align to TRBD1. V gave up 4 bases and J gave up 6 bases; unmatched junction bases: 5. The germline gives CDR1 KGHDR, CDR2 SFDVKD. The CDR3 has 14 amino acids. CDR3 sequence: CATSDWDRADGYTF. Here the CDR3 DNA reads TGTGCCACCAGTGACTGGGACAGGGCAGATGGCTACACCTTC.

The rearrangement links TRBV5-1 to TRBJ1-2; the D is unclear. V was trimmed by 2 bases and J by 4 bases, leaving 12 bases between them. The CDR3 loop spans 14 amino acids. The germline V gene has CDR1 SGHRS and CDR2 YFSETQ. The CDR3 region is CASSFSQFSYGYTF. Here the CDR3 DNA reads TGCGCCAGCAGCTTTTCGCAGTTCAGCTATGGCTACACCTTC.

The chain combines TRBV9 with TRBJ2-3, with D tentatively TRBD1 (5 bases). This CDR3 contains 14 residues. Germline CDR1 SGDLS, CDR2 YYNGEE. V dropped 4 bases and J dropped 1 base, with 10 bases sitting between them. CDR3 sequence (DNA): TGTGCCAGCAGCATCACAGGAGGCACAGATACGCAGTATTTT. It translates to CASSITGGTDTQYF.

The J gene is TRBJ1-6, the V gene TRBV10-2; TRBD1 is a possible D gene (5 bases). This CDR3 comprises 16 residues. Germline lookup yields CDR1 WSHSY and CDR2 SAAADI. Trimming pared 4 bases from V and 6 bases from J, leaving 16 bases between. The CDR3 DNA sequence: TGCGCCAGCAGTGGGAACAGGAGGGGATCTAATTCACCCCTCCACTTT. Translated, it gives CASSGNRRGSNSPLHF.

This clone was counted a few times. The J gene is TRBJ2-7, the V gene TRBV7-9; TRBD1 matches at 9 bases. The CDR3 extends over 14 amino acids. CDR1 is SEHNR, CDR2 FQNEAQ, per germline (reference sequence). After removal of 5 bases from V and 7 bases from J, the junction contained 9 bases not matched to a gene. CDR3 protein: CASSTGTGFPEQYF. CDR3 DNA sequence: TGTGCCAGCAGCACCGGGACAGGGTTCCCTGAGCAGTACTTC.

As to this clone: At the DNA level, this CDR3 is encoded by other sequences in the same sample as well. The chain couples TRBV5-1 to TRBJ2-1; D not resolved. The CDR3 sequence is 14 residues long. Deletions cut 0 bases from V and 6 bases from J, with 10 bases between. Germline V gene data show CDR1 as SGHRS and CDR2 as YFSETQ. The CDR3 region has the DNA TGCGCCAGCAGCTTGGTGGGCAGGTTCAATGAGCAGTTCTTC. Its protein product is CASSLVGRFNEQFF.

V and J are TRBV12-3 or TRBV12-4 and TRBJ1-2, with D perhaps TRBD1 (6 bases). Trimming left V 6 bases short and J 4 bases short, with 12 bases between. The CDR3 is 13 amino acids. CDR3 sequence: CASSTGTTYGYTF. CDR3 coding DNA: TGTGCCAGCAGCACCGGGACAACCTATGGCTACACCTTC.

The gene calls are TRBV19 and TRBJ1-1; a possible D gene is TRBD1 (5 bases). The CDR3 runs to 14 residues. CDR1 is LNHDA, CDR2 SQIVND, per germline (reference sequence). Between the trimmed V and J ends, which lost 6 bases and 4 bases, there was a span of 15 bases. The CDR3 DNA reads TGTGCCAGTAGCTTGGGAGGGGTGGTCACTGAAGCTTTCTTT. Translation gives CASSLGGVVTEAFF.

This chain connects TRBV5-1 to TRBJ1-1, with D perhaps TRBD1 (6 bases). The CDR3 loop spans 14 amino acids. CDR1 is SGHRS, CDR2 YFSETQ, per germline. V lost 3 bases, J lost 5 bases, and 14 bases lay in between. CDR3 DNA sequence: TGCGCCAGCAGCTCAGGCTCAGGGGATACTGAAGCTTTCTTT. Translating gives CASSSGSGDTEAFF.

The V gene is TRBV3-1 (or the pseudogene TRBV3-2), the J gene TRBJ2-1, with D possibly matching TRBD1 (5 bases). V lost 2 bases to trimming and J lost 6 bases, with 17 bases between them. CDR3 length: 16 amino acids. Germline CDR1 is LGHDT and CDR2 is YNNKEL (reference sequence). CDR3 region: CASSQSSGSPRNEQFF. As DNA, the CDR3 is TGTGCCAGCAGCCAAAGCTCAGGGTCGCCCCGCAATGAGCAGTTCTTC.

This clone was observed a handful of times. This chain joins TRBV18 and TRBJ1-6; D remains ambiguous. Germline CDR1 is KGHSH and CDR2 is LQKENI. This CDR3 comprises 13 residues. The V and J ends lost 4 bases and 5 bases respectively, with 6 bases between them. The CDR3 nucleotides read TGTGCCAGCTCACAGGGAGATAATTCACCCCTCCACTTT. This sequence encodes CASSQGDNSPLHF. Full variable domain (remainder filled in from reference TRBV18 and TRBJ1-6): NAGVMQNPRHLVRRRGQEARLRCSPMKGHSHVYWYRQLPEEGLKFMVYLQKENIIDESGMPKERFSAEFPKEGPSILRIQQVVRGDSAAYFCASSQGDNSPLHFGNGTRLTVT.

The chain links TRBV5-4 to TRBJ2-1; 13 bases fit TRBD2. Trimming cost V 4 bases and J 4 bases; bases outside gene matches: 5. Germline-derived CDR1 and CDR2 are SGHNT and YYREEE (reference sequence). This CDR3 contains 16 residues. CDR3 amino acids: CASSEATSGGYNEQFF. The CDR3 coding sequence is TGTGCCAGCAGCGAAGCGACTAGCGGGGGGTACAATGAGCAGTTCTTC. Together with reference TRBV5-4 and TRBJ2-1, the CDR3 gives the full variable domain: ETGVTQSPTHLIKTRGQQVTLRCSSQSGHNTVSWYQQALGQGPQFIFQYYREEENGRGNFPPRFSGLQFPNYSSELNVNALELDDSALYLCASSEATSGGYNEQFFGPGTRLTVL.

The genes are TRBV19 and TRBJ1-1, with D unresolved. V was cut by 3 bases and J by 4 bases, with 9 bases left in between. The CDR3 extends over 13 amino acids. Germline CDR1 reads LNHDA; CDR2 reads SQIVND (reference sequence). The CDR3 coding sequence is TGTGCCAGTAGTATGGGCGCCCGCACTGAAGCTTTCTTT. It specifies CASSMGARTEAFF.

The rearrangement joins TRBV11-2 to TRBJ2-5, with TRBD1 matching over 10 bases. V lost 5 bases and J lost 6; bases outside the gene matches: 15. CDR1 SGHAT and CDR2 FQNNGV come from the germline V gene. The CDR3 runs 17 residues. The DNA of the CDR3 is TGTGCCAGCAGCCTGACTGGTTATGACAGGGGGCGAAAGACCCAGTACTTC. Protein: CASSLTGYDRGRKTQYF.

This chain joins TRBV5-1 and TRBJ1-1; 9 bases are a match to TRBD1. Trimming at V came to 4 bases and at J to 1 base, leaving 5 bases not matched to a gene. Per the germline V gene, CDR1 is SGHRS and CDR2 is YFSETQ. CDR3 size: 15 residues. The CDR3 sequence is CASSAGQGRNTEAFF. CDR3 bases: TGCGCCAGCAGCGCGGGACAGGGTAGGAACACTGAAGCTTTCTTT.

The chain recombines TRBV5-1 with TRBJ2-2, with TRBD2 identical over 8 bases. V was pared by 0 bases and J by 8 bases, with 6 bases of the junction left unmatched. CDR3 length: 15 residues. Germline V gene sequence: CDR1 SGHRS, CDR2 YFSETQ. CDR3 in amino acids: CASSLAVAGRGELFF. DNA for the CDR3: TGCGCCAGCAGCTTGGCTGTAGCGGGAAGGGGGGAGCTGTTTTTT.

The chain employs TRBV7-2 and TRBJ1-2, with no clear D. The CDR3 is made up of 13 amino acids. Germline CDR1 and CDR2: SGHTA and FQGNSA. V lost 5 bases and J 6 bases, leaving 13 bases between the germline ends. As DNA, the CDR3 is TGTGCCAGCAGCCCCCCATTGAGTGATGGCTACACCTTC. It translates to CASSPPLSDGYTF. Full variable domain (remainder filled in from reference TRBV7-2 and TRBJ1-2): GAGVSQSPSNKVTEKGKDVELRCDPISGHTALYWYRQSLGQGLEFLIYFQGNSAPDKSGLPSDRFSAERTGGSVSTLTIQRTQQEDSAVYLCASSPPLSDGYTFGSGTRLTVV.

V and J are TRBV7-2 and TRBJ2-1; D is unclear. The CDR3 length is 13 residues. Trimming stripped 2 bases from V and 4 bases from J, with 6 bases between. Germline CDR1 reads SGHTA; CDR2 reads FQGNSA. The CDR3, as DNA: TGTGCCAGCAGCTTATCGAGTTACAATGAGCAGTTCTTC. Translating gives CASSLSSYNEQFF.

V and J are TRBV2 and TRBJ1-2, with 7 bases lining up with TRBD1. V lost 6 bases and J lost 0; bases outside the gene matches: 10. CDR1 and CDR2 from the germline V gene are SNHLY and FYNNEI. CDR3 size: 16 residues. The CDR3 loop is CASSPGDRLSNYGYTF. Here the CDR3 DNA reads TGTGCCAGCAGCCCTGGGGACAGACTTTCTAACTATGGCTACACCTTC.

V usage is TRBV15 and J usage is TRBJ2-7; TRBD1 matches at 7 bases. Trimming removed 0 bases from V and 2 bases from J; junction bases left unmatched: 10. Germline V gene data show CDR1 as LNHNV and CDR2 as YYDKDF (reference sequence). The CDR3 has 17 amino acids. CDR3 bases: TGTGCCACCAGCAGAGACCTAAAGGGGACAGCCACCTACGAGCAGTACTTC. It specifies CATSRDLKGTATYEQYF.